This T cell receptor beta chain was sequenced in a study of blood T cell repertoires in COVID-19. Whole-study context: COVID-19 samples, acute and convalescent, were from the United States, Italy and Spain. From T cells, B-cell-depleted T cells, or PBMCs came the material, which was cDNA or gDNA.

The CDR3 sequence is 14 residues long. Germline lookup yields CDR1 SGHAT and CDR2 FQDESV (reference sequence). Trimming at V came to 3 bases and at J to 4 bases, leaving 5 bases not matched to a gene. Authors' methods: Amplified reference gene primers provided the basis for estimating nucleated cell counts. TCRdb keeps only in-frame clones here, not all; method: immunoSEQ multiplex PCR. V and J calls and clone size are those listed in that table; D and trimming were worked out from the DNA. Of approximately 300,000 clones in the sample, under 90% are singletons; the top ten hold over 4%. This clone was detected only once.

This clonotype was obtained from a man between 60 and 75 years old who had recovered from COVID-19. The chain employs TRBV11-1 and TRBJ2-7, with 8 bases fitting TRBD2. The sample comprised PBMCs or T cells enriched from blood (not recorded which). The CDR3 region has the DNA TGTGCCAGCAGCTTTAGCGGGGTCCGGTACGAGCAGTACTTC. Translated, it gives CASSFSGVRYEQYF.